These 16 T cell receptor beta chains were all obtained from the same sample, sequenced in a study of blood T cell repertoires in COVID-19. TCRdb keeps only in-frame clones here, not all; method: immunoSEQ multiplex PCR. The table has about 210,000 clones, approximately 86% seen once; the top ten hold under 0.9%. The sequenced material came from peripheral blood. These receptors came from a middle-aged man with acute or convalescent COVID-19.

The J gene is TRBJ2-1, the V gene TRBV28, with 8 bases that match TRBD1. The germline V gene has CDR1 MDHEN and CDR2 SYDVKM. The CDR3 consists of 16 residues. The trim removed 3 bases at V and 2 bases at J, leaving 6 bases unmatched. The DNA of the CDR3 is TGTGCCAGCAGTTTGGCCGGGACAGGAGCCTACAATGAGCAGTTCTTC. As protein: CASSLAGTGAYNEQFF.

The V call is TRBV21-1, the J call TRBJ2-7; TRBD2 was called by the table and not checked on the DNA. TRBV21-1 is recorded as a pseudogene. The CDR3 is 16 residues long. As DNA, the CDR3 is TGTGCCAGCAGCAAAGTCCCCCGGTGGAGCTCCTACGAGCAGTACTTC. This translates into CASSKVPRWSSYEQYF.

V is TRBV2 and J is TRBJ2-1; D gene uncertain. The CDR3 is made up of 12 amino acids. From germline, CDR1 is SNHLY and CDR2 FYNNEI. Trimming stripped 8 bases from V and 5 bases from J, with 10 bases between. In nucleotides, the CDR3 is TGTGCCAGCTCGACACTTAACAATGAGCAGTTCTTC. Its protein is CASSTLNNEQFF.

V gene TRBV20-1 combines with J gene TRBJ2-7; 7 bases line up with TRBD1. The V gene's germline CDR1 is DFQATT and CDR2 SNEGSKA (reference sequence). The V gene end was trimmed by 3 bases and the J gene end by 6 bases; junction bases not matched to a gene: 14. The CDR3 runs 15 residues. Written as DNA, the CDR3 is TGCAGTGCTAGTGGGCAGGGGGAAATTGGTAGCGAGCAGTACTTC. The encoded protein is CSASGQGEIGSEQYF.

The rearrangement uses TRBV9 and TRBJ2-2, with 10 nucleotides matching TRBD2. The CDR3 is 15 amino acids. Germline V gene data show CDR1 as SGDLS and CDR2 as YYNGEE. The ends lost 5 bases at V and 10 bases at J; junction bases unmatched: 11. The CDR3 nucleotides are TGTGCCAGCAGGGAAACTAGCGGGGACCCCGAGGAGCTGTTTTTT. Amino acids: CASRETSGDPEELFF.

The genes are TRBV30 and TRBJ1-5; 8 bases are shared with TRBD1. V shed 5 bases, J shed 7 bases, and the junction held 7 bases outside the gene matches. Germline V lookup: CDR1 GTSNPN, CDR2 SVGIG (reference sequence). The CDR3 runs 13 residues. This chain's CDR3 is CAWAPGQAQPQHF. CDR3 DNA: TGTGCCTGGGCACCGGGACAGGCCCAGCCCCAGCATTTT.

The J gene is TRBJ1-2, the V gene TRBV5-6; D is uncertain. Germline CDR1 reads SGHDT; CDR2 reads YYEEEE. This CDR3 spans 12 amino acids. V shed 4 bases and J shed 7 bases, with 11 bases lying between them. This CDR3 is CASSLDSLGYTF. The CDR3 DNA sequence: TGTGCCAGCAGCCTAGATTCCCTTGGCTACACCTTC.

The rearrangement joins TRBV4-3 to TRBJ1-3; the D is unclear. Per the germline V gene, CDR1 is LGHNA and CDR2 is YSLEER. V lost 0 bases and J lost 3, with 9 bases in between. The CDR3 spans 15 residues. CDR3 sequence: CASSQDRRSGNTIYF. CDR3 bases: TGCGCCAGCAGCCAAGATCGTAGGAGTGGAAACACCATATATTTT.

This clone was found once. The chain recombines TRBV7-2 with TRBJ1-2, with D maybe TRBD1 (6 bases). The V end lost 5 bases, the J end lost 2 bases, and 21 bases lay between the germline ends. CDR3 length: 17 amino acids. The germline V gene encodes CDR1 SGHTA and CDR2 FQGNSA. The CDR3 region is CASSRAVTGPGNYGYTF. For the CDR3, the DNA is TGTGCCAGCAGCCGTGCGGTGACAGGCCCGGGGAACTATGGCTACACCTTC.

The rearrangement joins TRBV30 to TRBJ2-1, with 7 positions matching TRBD1. Germline-derived CDR1 and CDR2 are GTSNPN and SVGIG (reference sequence). The V gene end was trimmed by 2 bases and the J gene end by 0 bases; junction bases not matched to a gene: 1. This CDR3 is built from 14 residues. CDR3 sequence: CAWSWDSSYNEQFF. The CDR3 DNA follows: TGTGCCTGGAGTTGGGACAGCTCCTACAATGAGCAGTTCTTC. Based on the CDR3 plus reference TRBV30 and TRBJ2-1, the full variable domain is SQTIHQWPATLVQPVGSPLSLECTVEGTSNPNLYWYRQAAGRGLQLLFYSVGIGQISSEVPQNLSASRPQDRQFILSSKKLLLSDSGFYLCAWSWDSSYNEQFFGPGTRLTVL.

The V and J genes are TRBV7-8 and TRBJ1-5, with TRBD1 matching over 7 bases. The trim removed 5 bases at V and 1 base at J, leaving 5 bases unmatched. The CDR3 spans 15 residues. The germline gives CDR1 SGHVS, CDR2 FQNEAQ. In DNA, the CDR3 is TGTGCCAGCAGCCCTTGGACAGGCAGCAATCAGCCCCAGCATTTT. Translated: CASSPWTGSNQPQHF.

The chain uses TRBV5-1 and TRBJ2-3; D possibly corresponds to TRBD1 (5 bases). This CDR3 spans 14 amino acids. V lost 0 bases to trimming and J lost 4 bases, with 9 bases between them. The germline V gene encodes CDR1 SGHRS and CDR2 YFSETQ. Here the CDR3 reads CASSLGRAPDTQYF. DNA for the CDR3: TGCGCCAGCAGCTTGGGCAGGGCCCCAGATACGCAGTATTTT. Together with reference TRBV5-1 and TRBJ2-3, the CDR3 gives the full variable domain: KAGVTQTPRYLIKTRGQQVTLSCSPISGHRSVSWYQQTPGQGLQFLFEYFSETQRNKGNFPGRFSGRQFSNSRSEMNVSTLELGDSALYLCASSLGRAPDTQYFGPGTRLTVL.

V usage is TRBV7-9 and J usage is TRBJ2-4; 10 bases match TRBD1. Germline V gene data show CDR1 as SEHNR and CDR2 as FQNEAQ (reference sequence). V dropped 7 bases and J dropped 13; count of bases not matched to a gene: 13. The CDR3 has 14 residues. CDR3 coding DNA: TGTGCCAGCAACTCACCCGACAGGGGGCTGGTACAGTACTTC. The encoded protein is CASNSPDRGLVQYF.

The V call is TRBV15, the J call TRBJ2-1; 8 bases agree with TRBD2. Germline CDR1 LNHNV, CDR2 YYDKDF (reference sequence). The CDR3 loop spans 15 amino acids. V trimming: 5 bases; J trimming: 2 bases; junction bases outside the gene matches: 5. The CDR3 reads CATSFTGGAYNEQFF. DNA of the CDR3: TGTGCCACCAGCTTTACCGGGGGGGCCTACAATGAGCAGTTCTTC.

Turning to this clone: At one end the junction does not follow the germline gene, possibly because of a read error. V usage is TRBV7-7 and J usage is TRBJ2-3; perhaps TRBD1 as D (5 bases). This CDR3 spans 14 amino acids. Germline CDR1 reads SSHAT; CDR2 reads FNYEAQ (reference sequence). This chain's CDR3 is CASSLRSQGDTQYF. The CDR3 DNA is TGTGCTAGCAGCTTAAGGTCTCAGGGAGATACGCAGTATTTT.

The chain uses TRBV29-1 and TRBJ2-7, with 7 bases matching TRBD2. The germline CDR1 and CDR2 sequences are SQVTM and ANQGSEA. The CDR3 is 14 amino acids. With V trimmed by 5 bases and J by 3 bases, 10 bases remained unmatched. The CDR3 protein is CSVSWGGSSYEQYF. Here the CDR3 DNA reads TGCAGCGTTTCTTGGGGGGGGTCAAGCTACGAGCAGTACTTC.